This entry lists 21 T cell receptor beta chains sequenced from one sample in a study of low-dose radiotherapy and immunotherapy resistance in tumors (dated 2022 in TCRdb). In light of the paper, this sample's time point label describes: before trial treatment. Data came from an Illumina MiniSeq. TCRs were amplified for 20 PCR cycles with Phusion, using a constant-region primer paired with the adapter attached to the V primers. The raw public data were reprocessed by TCRdb itself: fastp quality trimming at Q25, MiXCR clonotype calling, in-frame beta chains only. Rows matching on CDR3 protein sequence are summarized as one entry with the most common DNA and genes. The sample yields tens of thousands of distinct CDR3 sequences; roughly 10% were counted once. About 6% of the sample is taken by the ten largest. This material consisted of PBMCs, taken before treatment. The source is a female donor with ovarian cancer.

The sample holds many counts of this clonotype. The V call is TRBV6-5, the J call TRBJ1-2; a weak D match, TRBD1 (6 bases). V dropped 5 bases and J dropped 6 bases, with 13 bases sitting between them. The CDR3 sequence is 13 residues long. Per the germline V gene, CDR1 is MNHEY and CDR2 is SVGAGI. The chain's CDR3 is CASSARGGDGYTF. In DNA form, the CDR3 reads TGTGCCAGCAGTGCACGGGGGGGCGATGGCTACACCTTC.

Ten or more counts support this clonotype. This chain connects TRBV3-1 to TRBJ1-1, with a weak D call TRBD1 (5 bases). From germline, CDR1 is LGHDT and CDR2 YNNKEL (reference sequence). The CDR3 covers 13 residues. The V and J ends lost 10 bases and 4 bases respectively, with 16 bases between them. The CDR3 DNA reads TGTGCCACCGCGGATAGAGGGGTCACTGAAGCTTTCTTT. Encoded protein: CATADRGVTEAFF.

Many counts were recorded for this clonotype. The chain couples TRBV7-3 to TRBJ2-6, with no clear D. V lost 5 bases and J lost 4, with 21 bases in between. This CDR3 contains 18 residues. Germline lookup yields CDR1 SGHTA and CDR2 FQGTGA. The CDR3 DNA reads TGTGCCAGCAGCCCGGACCCGGCCGGTTTGGGGGGGGCCAACGTCCTGACTTTC. Translating it yields CASSPDPAGLGGANVLTF.

This clonotype was seen many times. A read error may account for a junction end that differs from germline. The chain employs TRBV7-7 and TRBJ2-1, with D tentatively TRBD2 (6 bases). Germline lookup yields CDR1 SSHAT and CDR2 FNYEAQ (reference sequence). This CDR3 is 16 amino acids long. The CDR3 DNA reads as TGTGCTAGCAGCTTAGAGAACTCACGCGGGAACAATGAGCAGTTCTTC. Its protein product is CASSLENSRGNNEQFF. The complete variable domain, with remaining parts taken from reference TRBV7-7 and TRBJ2-1, reads GAGVSQSPRYKVTKRGQDVTLRCDPISSHATLYWYQQALGQGPEFLTYFNYEAQPDKSGLPSDRFSAERPEGSISTLTIQRTEQRDSAMYRCASSLENSRGNNEQFFGPGTRLTVL.

This clonotype came up many times. This chain joins TRBV1 and TRBJ1-4. TRBV1 is a pseudogene. This CDR3 comprises 16 residues. The CDR3 here is CTSSRWGAGDNEKLFF. The CDR3 region has the DNA TGCACCAGCAGCCGATGGGGAGCGGGAGATAATGAAAAACTGTTTTTT.

This clonotype was counted many times. The chain uses TRBV5-1 and TRBJ2-1; D uncertain. The V and J ends lost 2 bases and 2 bases respectively, with 8 bases between them. This CDR3 comprises 14 residues. Germline-derived CDR1 and CDR2 are SGHRS and YFSETQ. The CDR3 here is CASSLGGAYNEQFF. The CDR3 bases are TGCGCCAGCAGCTTAGGTGGGGCCTACAATGAGCAGTTCTTC.

This clonotype was seen at least ten times. V usage is TRBV19 and J usage is TRBJ2-7, with D tentatively TRBD1 (5 bases). Germline CDR1 reads LNHDA; CDR2 reads SQIVND (reference sequence). This CDR3 region has 14 residues. The V gene lost 2 bases and the J gene lost 0 bases, with 8 bases spanning the gap. CDR3 in DNA: TGTGCCAGTAGTATATCCAGGGCCTCCTACGAGCAGTACTTC. This translates into CASSISRASYEQYF.

This clonotype has ten or more counts. J is TRBJ1-5 and V is TRBV2, with D perhaps matching TRBD1 (5 bases). Trimming took 3 bases from V and 7 from J, leaving 10 bases between them. Germline CDR1 and CDR2: SNHLY and FYNNEI. The CDR3 is 13 residues long. In DNA form, the CDR3 reads TGTGCCAGCAGTGAGGGGACGTTGCAGCCCCAGCATTTT. Translating gives CASSEGTLQPQHF.

This clonotype was detected a few times. V gene TRBV4-2 combines with J gene TRBJ2-1, with 8 bases identical to TRBD2. CDR1 is LGHNA, CDR2 YNFKEQ, per germline. V lost 5 bases, J lost 4 bases, and 4 bases stayed unmatched. This CDR3 contains 14 residues. The CDR3 spells CASSRLAMYNEQFF. CDR3 nucleotide sequence: TGTGCCAGCAGCAGACTAGCGATGTACAATGAGCAGTTCTTC.

This clonotype was observed at least ten times. The genes are TRBV7-9 and TRBJ2-2, with TRBD1 as a possible D gene (5 bases). Germline V CDR1 and CDR2: SEHNR, FQNEAQ (reference sequence). V dropped 2 bases and J dropped 6 bases, with 13 bases sitting between them. The length of the CDR3 is 15 residues. The CDR3 spells CASSLWGSQAGELFF. CDR3 DNA: TGTGCCAGCAGCTTATGGGGCAGTCAGGCCGGGGAGCTGTTTTTT.

In this sample, this clonotype turned up many times. The rearrangement uses TRBV21-1 and TRBJ2-1. TRBV21-1 is assigned pseudogene status. The CDR3 contains 15 residues. The CDR3: CASSKGAGTYNEQFF. The CDR3 DNA is TGTGCCAGCAGCAAAGGGGCAGGCACGTACAATGAGCAGTTCTTC.

This clonotype was counted between two and nine times. V and J are TRBV2 and TRBJ1-4; D is unclear. Germline V gene sequence: CDR1 SNHLY, CDR2 FYNNEI. CDR3 length: 12 residues. The ends were cut back, 6 bases at V and 6 bases at J, with 8 bases in the middle. The CDR3 here is CASRWGDEKLFF. The CDR3 DNA reads TGTGCCAGCAGATGGGGAGATGAAAAACTGTTTTTT.

In this sample, this clonotype turned up many times. The chain joins TRBV13 to TRBJ1-2, with TRBD1 matching over 9 bases. The CDR3 consists of 13 residues. Trimming at V came to 5 bases and at J to 7 bases, leaving 5 bases not matched to a gene. CDR1 and CDR2 (germline): PRHDT, FYEKMQ (reference sequence). CDR3 loop: CASSHRTGVGYTF. In nucleotides, the CDR3 is TGTGCCAGCAGCCACCGGACAGGGGTTGGCTACACCTTC.

The J gene is TRBJ1-1, the V gene TRBV5-5, with D unclear. V lost 0 bases, J lost 3 bases, and 6 bases lay in between. The CDR3 covers 13 residues. The germline CDR1 and CDR2 sequences are SGHKS and YYEKEE (reference sequence). CDR3 sequence: CASSLAGHTEAFF. CDR3 sequence (DNA): TGTGCCAGCAGCTTGGCAGGTCACACTGAAGCTTTCTTT.

There are many counts of this clonotype. The chain links TRBV7-9 to TRBJ1-2; 8 bases are a match to TRBD1. Germline-derived CDR1 and CDR2 are SEHNR and FQNEAQ (reference sequence). J was trimmed by 5 bases and V by 2 bases; bases with no gene match: 4. The CDR3 runs 14 residues. The CDR3 sequence is CASSLQGAGYGYTF. Here the CDR3 DNA reads TGTGCCAGCAGCTTACAGGGGGCGGGGTATGGCTACACCTTC.

This clonotype was picked up many times. The chain carries TRBV3-1 and TRBJ2-7; D call uncertain. V gave up 1 base and J gave up 2 bases, with 12 bases separating them. Germline V lookup: CDR1 LGHDT, CDR2 YNNKEL (reference sequence). The CDR3 length is 15 residues. The CDR3 loop reads CASSQAEGIPYEQYF. The CDR3 DNA follows: TGTGCCAGCAGCCAAGCGGAAGGGATTCCCTACGAGCAGTACTTC.

In its sample, this clonotype was seen many times. The chain recombines TRBV6-2 or TRBV6-3 with TRBJ2-2, with D tentatively TRBD1 or TRBD2 (6 bases each). Trimming removed 2 bases from V and 4 bases from J, with 11 bases in between. This CDR3 has 15 amino acids. Germline CDR1 MNHEY, CDR2 SVGEGT. As DNA, the CDR3 is TGTGCCAGCAGTTACCGGGGGCCCCCCACCGGGGAGCTGTTTTTT. Protein product: CASSYRGPPTGELFF.

Regarding this clonotype: A read error is the likely source, as a far larger clone sits one nucleotide away. This chain connects TRBV10-3 to TRBJ2-7; TRBD1 or TRBD2 may be the D gene (5 bases each). Germline CDR1 is ENHRY and CDR2 is SYGVKD. V was trimmed by 5 bases and J by 4 bases, leaving 18 bases between them. The CDR3 covers 15 residues. The DNA of the CDR3 is TGTGCCATCAGTTTATCCCCGGGACGGATGTACGAGCAGTACTTC. It is translated as CAISLSPGRMYEQYF.

This clonotype has a handful of counts. The chain is built from TRBV27 and TRBJ2-7; 9 bases map to TRBD2. V trimming: 4 bases; J trimming: 3 bases; junction bases outside the gene matches: 7. This CDR3 contains 15 residues. Looked up from germline, CDR1 is MNHEY and CDR2 is SMNVEV (reference sequence). This CDR3 is CASSSSLAGNYEQYF. As DNA, the CDR3 is TGTGCCAGCAGTTCGTCGCTAGCGGGGAACTACGAGCAGTACTTC.

The chain carries TRBV6-8 and TRBJ1-1; a possible D gene is TRBD1 (6 bases). Germline V gene sequence: CDR1 MNHGY, CDR2 SAAAGT. CDR3 length: 15 residues. Trimming shortened V by 7 bases and J by 11 bases, and 26 bases separated the two germline ends. CDR3 protein: CASTNYGVGDIRAFF. The CDR3 DNA follows: TGTGCCAGCACTAACTATGGGGTCGGGGACATAAGGGCTTTCTTT.

This clonotype was counted many times. The chain carries TRBV6-2 or TRBV6-3 and TRBJ1-2, with D unresolved. The V end lost 5 bases, the J end lost 8 bases, and 12 bases lay between the germline ends. Germline V gene sequence: CDR1 MNHEY, CDR2 SVGEGT. The CDR3 contains 12 residues. The CDR3 DNA reads as TGTGCCAGCAGTACCCTTGAGGAGGGCTACACCTTC. Amino acids: CASSTLEEGYTF.